This TCR beta chain comes out of a study of cytomegalovirus exposure and HLA in healthy donors. Primers included in the PCR were 60 Vbeta and 13 Jbeta primers. Profiled with immunoSEQ multiplex PCR; TCRdb holds only in-frame clones, not every one. The table has 110,000 or so clones, about 15% seen once. Trimming removed 5 bases at V and 1 base at J, with 5 bases between. Germline V gene lookup returns CDR1 WSHSY and CDR2 SAAADI. This CDR3 comprises 12 residues. As for this clone: The antigen is not known.

Study findings and constraints: Most TCR sequences showed up rarely, but some public TCRs showed up in many donors. A later analysis showed HLA-associated TCR beta chains outstripping equally common others in clonal expansion.

The receptor was isolated from a female donor in good health and CMV-seronegative. The sequenced material came from PBMCs. V usage is TRBV10-2 and J usage is TRBJ1-1; D gene unclear. CDR3 residues: CASSISNTEAFF. In DNA, the CDR3 is TGCGCCAGCAGTATATCGAACACTGAAGCTTTCTTT.